What follows is one TCR beta chain and its context. Its specific antigen is unknown. The sample holds no much larger clone one base away, and base qualities are not on file. The cohort consisted of 600 to 700 healthy bone marrow donors. All cohort members were sampled while nominally healthy, although unrecorded immune exposures were likely present. The donor tested CMV seronegative, placing the donor among the 350 to 400 seronegative members of the cohort. A peripheral blood sample was collected from each donor, and TCR beta sequencing was performed on peripheral blood mononuclear cells. Genomic DNA extraction from the blood cell samples was performed with the Qiagen DNeasy Blood Extraction Kit. Libraries were built with the immunoSEQ multiplex PCR assay. A mixture of 60 forward primers for TCR Vbeta segments and 13 reverse primers for TCR Jbeta segments was used in the multiplex PCR. A multiplex PCR assay on genomic DNA amplified the CDR3 region of rearranged TCR beta genes. On the Illumina HiSeq System, the amplified TCR beta libraries were sequenced as 87-base-pair reads. The original pipeline was this. Across the 600 to 700 repertoires, a later analysis counted tens of millions of unique TCR beta chains, some 11 million of which were shared by at least two donors. A nearest-neighbor algorithm error-corrected the raw reads and collapsed the reads into unique sequences, merging closely related sequences to remove PCR and sequencing errors. To assign V, D and J gene segments, CDR3 sequences were aligned to IMGT reference sequences. Each retained sequence needed at least a six-nucleotide match to both a V gene segment and a J gene segment. Rearrangements were classified as productive when the CDR3 lacked stop codons and remained in frame with V and J, and all other rearrangements were classified as non-productive. CDR3 was defined by IMGT convention, running from the second conserved V-encoded cysteine to the conserved J-encoded phenylalanine. The earlier analysis of 587 of the donors excluded any sequence lacking an unambiguous match to a single V gene segment. In an earlier analysis of 500 to 750 of the donors, V segments were called functional above 56.7% productive rearrangements and were called segregating when the between-donor standard deviation exceeded 5%. A statistical classification framework was built to diagnose cytomegalovirus status from the catalog of TCR beta chain sequences. A later analysis assigned V and J genes by comparing TCR nucleotide sequences with IMGT/GENE-DB human TR gene sequences. A later analysis assigned CDR3 sequences and most-parsimonious VDJ recombination scenarios with the TCRdist pipeline. In a later analysis, every TCR beta chain was defined by the combination of its CDR3 amino acid sequence and its V-gene family, and reads without a unique V-gene family were dropped. A later analysis removed several hundred highly shared, low-generation-probability nucleotide sequences to deal with suspected cross-contamination and a sequencing artifact. A later analysis calculated a clonal expansion index for each public chain from normalized within-repertoire ranks of inferred template counts. In a later analysis, generation probabilities were computed using a VDJ recombination model fitted to out-of-frame rearrangements, and the results were checked against IGoR. In a later analysis, TCR-TCR, TCR-HLA and TCR-CMV co-occurrence was scored with hypergeometric tests, and a repertoire-size bias correction was applied to TCR pairs. A later analysis estimated false discovery rates by permuting HLA or CMV assignments 20 times. In a later analysis, co-occurring TCRs were grouped with DBSCAN, and TCRdist sequence similarity was added when clustering was performed within HLA-allele-positive subsets. Repertoires with fewer than 30,000 or more than 120,000 public chains, plus five repertoires with anomalous nucleotide sharing, were excluded from co-occurrence clustering. TCRdb carries this immuneACCESS record with in-frame sequences only. Its versions omit some clonotypes, under half of them owing to an unresolved V gene in the studies checked, with the rest unexplained. From that table come the V and J calls and clone size; the DNA was used to work out D and trimming. This sample comprises around 53,000 clones, 73% of them detected only once. About 3.1% of the sample belongs to the ten largest clones.

The data were obtained in a study of cytomegalovirus exposure and HLA in healthy donors (dated by TCRdb to about 2017). Study-wide context: An earlier analysis of under 600 of the donors reported approximately 300 Gb of sequence data and 117 million unique TCR beta sequences from about 179 million T cells. Besides the first cohort of approximately 670 subjects, a separate validation cohort made up of 120 different subjects was used. Every discovery cohort repertoire had been produced on one sequencing platform. In the later analysis, no new phenotypic data were used to find candidate immune exposures; instead, reliance was placed on TCR beta sequences and their occurrence across donors. To decide whether each TCR beta V gene segment behaved as functional or pseudogenic, an earlier analysis of approximately 620 of the donors relied on high-throughput TCR beta sequencing. Roughly five DR-DQ haplotypes were handled as single units for association and clustering because linkage in the cohort was strong. The study aimed to test whether signatures of past pathogen exposure could be identified by cataloging public T cell receptors. Class I and class II HLA loci were covered by the typing at four-digit resolution. Of the 300 to 400 genotyped donors, over 65% fell in the genetic ancestry cluster associated with self-reported Caucasian donors. A later genetic analysis took genome-wide SNP genotypes for about 65% of the roughly 670 donors and used that subset as a discovery cohort. Donor age, sex, ethnicity and CMV serostatus were collected together with the repertoire data. To predict cytomegalovirus infection status, the study brought together high-throughput TCR immunosequencing, statistical association of individual TCRs with disease status, and machine learning. Using immunosequencing, the study profiled T cell repertoires from about 650 subjects and related those repertoires to cytomegalovirus serostatus. The number of donors typed differed by locus, with roughly 629-640 for A, B, C, DRB1 and DQB1, around 500 for DQA1, 600 to 610 for DPA1, and 472 for DPB1. On average, around 240,000 unique TCR beta nucleotide sequences were sequenced per donor among 398 genotyped donors of the cohort, with roughly 20% of those sequences being non-productive. A later analysis re-examined previously published TCR beta repertoires from several hundred donors and added high-resolution HLA genotyping to investigate patterns of TCR occurrence. An early release covering roughly 600 HLA-typed donors comprised approximately 300 gigabases of sequencing data and 85 million to 100 million unique TCR sequences.

Overall results and qualifications from the work: The cohort was sequenced for TCR beta chains only, and without alpha or paired-chain data the features that could be detected were limited. According to a later analysis, parvovirus B19, influenza, CMV and Epstein-Barr virus appeared linked to several top co-occurrence clusters. Broadly in line with IMGT annotations, most TCR beta V segments showed up in productive rearrangements about 90% or about 30% of the time in an earlier analysis of several hundred of the donors. A few of the identified cytomegalovirus-associated TCR beta chains were confirmed in vitro to be specific for cytomegalovirus antigens. In both the original and validation cohorts, the classifier was reported to diagnose cytomegalovirus status with high specificity and sensitivity. A later analysis associated about 17,000 TCR beta sequences with specific HLA alleles at a false discovery rate of 0.05. Sequencing depth was assumed to be roughly uniform across donors in the presence/absence analyses, though that assumption may not hold. It was suggested by the authors that the approach could potentially be generalized to other disease states and immunological phenotypes. V-gene and J-gene trimming of TCR beta chains was associated with a missense DCLRE1C variant in a later genetic analysis, and the association was replicated in an independent cohort. Linkage disequilibrium might explain the correlated functional status among segregating V segments, but an unknown experimental factor could not be ruled out. Most TCR sequences were observed very rarely across donors, whereas some public TCRs were present in many individuals. In a later analysis, HLA-associated TCR beta chains showed more clonal expansion and lower generation probabilities than non-associated chains that were equally common. CMV serostatus was the only immune exposure information available for the cohort. A further reported finding was that TCR beta sequences accurately predicted the HLA-A and HLA-B alleles for most subjects in the first cohort. A group of highly shared sequence variants was considered likely to be a technical artifact of the sequencing pipeline. A later analysis found that most CMV-associated TCR beta chains appeared HLA-restricted, with HLA associations seemingly driven largely by CMV exposure. The study listed 164 TCR beta chains as associated with cytomegalovirus. The earlier analysis of nearly 600 of the donors excluded 15 to 20 rarely observed V segments, including chromosome 9 orphons, because counts were too low. Compared with the roughly 700-donor mean, donors in an Asian-associated ancestry cluster had fewer N-insertions in productive TCRs, according to a later genetic analysis. According to a later analysis, TCR association rates differed among HLA loci, with DRB1 alleles showing the most associated TCRs and HLA-C alleles showing the fewest. Strong co-occurrence of HLA alleles, especially DR and DQ, made assigning TCR associations to individual alleles difficult. Because HLA typing was missing for some donors at each locus, association tests included only the typed subset.

This TCR came from a man aged 18 to 29 in good health and CMV-seronegative. Material: PBMCs.

CDR3 sequence: CASSPRGGTGSTGELFF. The nucleotide sequence reads TGTGCCAGCAGCCCCAGAGGGGGGACAGGGAGTACCGGGGAGCTGTTTTTT. This chain joins TRBV7-6 to TRBJ2-2; a stretch of 9 junction bases matches TRBD1. Its CDR3 holds 17 amino acids, cysteine through phenylalanine. Of all the DNA, just the CDR3 is kept, 51 bases in frame from base 1. Compared with germline, V lacks 5 bases and J lacks 5 bases; bases without a gene match: 12. According to the germline V gene, CDR1 reads SGHVS and CDR2 reads FNYEAQ. Outside the CDR3, residues come from the reference TRBV7-6 and TRBJ2-2 proteins, so the full variable domain is: GAGVSQSPRYKVTKRGQDVALRCDPISGHVSLYWYRQALGQGPEFLTYFNYEAQQDKSGLPNDRFSAERPEGSISTLTIQRTEQRDSAMYRCASSPRGGTGSTGELFFGEGSRLTVL.